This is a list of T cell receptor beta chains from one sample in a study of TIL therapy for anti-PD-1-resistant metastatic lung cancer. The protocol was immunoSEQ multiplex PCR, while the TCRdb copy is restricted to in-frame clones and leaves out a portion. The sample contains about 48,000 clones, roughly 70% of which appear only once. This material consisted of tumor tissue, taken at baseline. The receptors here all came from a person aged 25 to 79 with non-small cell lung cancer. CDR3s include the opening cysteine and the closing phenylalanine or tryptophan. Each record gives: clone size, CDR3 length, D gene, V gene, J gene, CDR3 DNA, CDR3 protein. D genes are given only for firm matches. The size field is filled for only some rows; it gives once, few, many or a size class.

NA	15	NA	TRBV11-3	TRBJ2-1	TGTGCCAGCAGCCCAAAAATCGTACCATACAATGAGCAGTTCTTC	CASSPKIVPYNEQFF
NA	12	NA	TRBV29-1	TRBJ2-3	TGCAGCGTTGCTCAGCTCGCAGATACGCAGTATTTT	CSVAQLADTQYF
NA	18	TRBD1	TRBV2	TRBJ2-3	TGTGCCAGCAGTGAATCCCCGGGGACAGGGACTGCACCAGATACGCAGTATTTT	CASSESPGTGTAPDTQYF
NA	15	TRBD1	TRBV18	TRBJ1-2	TGTGCCAGCTCACCGGGATCAGGGGGCGGATATGGCTACACCTTC	CASSPGSGGGYGYTF
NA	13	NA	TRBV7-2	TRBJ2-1	TGTGCCAGCAGCCCGACCCCGGGCAATGAGCAGTTCTTC	CASSPTPGNEQFF
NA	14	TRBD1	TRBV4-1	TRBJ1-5	TGCGCCAGCAGCCAGCACAGGGGGAATCAGCCCCAGCATTTT	CASSQHRGNQPQHF
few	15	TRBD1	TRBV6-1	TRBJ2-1	TGTGCCAGCAGTCTTACAGGGGATCAGGGCAATGAGCAGTTCTTC	CASSLTGDQGNEQFF
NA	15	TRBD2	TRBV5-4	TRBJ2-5	TGTGCCAGCAGCTTGGACTGGACTAGCTCAGAGACCCAGTACTTC	CASSLDWTSSETQYF
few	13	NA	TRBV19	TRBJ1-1	TGTGCCAGTAGTATCGGAGGGGACACTGAAGCTTTCTTT	CASSIGGDTEAFF
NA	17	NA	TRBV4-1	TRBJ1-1	TGCGCCAGCAGCGAAGCCAACACTAACAGGGTTAACACTGAAGCTTTCTTT	CASSEANTNRVNTEAFF
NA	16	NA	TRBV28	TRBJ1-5	TGTGCCAGCATTAAAAACGGGCCGACGATTAATCAGCCCCAGCATTTT	CASIKNGPTINQPQHF
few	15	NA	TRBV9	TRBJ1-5	TGTGCCAGCAGTGAGAGTTTCAGGCGTCCTCAGCCCCAGCATTTT	CASSESFRRPQPQHF
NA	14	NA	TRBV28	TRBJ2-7	TGTGCCAGCAGTTTATACTCCCCCTCCTACGAGCAGTACTTC	CASSLYSPSYEQYF
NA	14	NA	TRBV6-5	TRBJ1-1	TGTGCCAGCATCGAGGGCGGCACGAACACTGAAGCTTTCTTT	CASIEGGTNTEAFF
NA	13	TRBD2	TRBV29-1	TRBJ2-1	TGCAGCGTTCAAAGGACTAGGAACAATGAGCAGTTCTTC	CSVQRTRNNEQFF
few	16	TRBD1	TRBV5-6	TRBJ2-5	TGTGCCAGCAGCCCTGCCGGACAGGGATGGCAAGAGACCCAGTACTTC	CASSPAGQGWQETQYF
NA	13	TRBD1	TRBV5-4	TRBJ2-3	TGTGCCAGCAGGCCGCAGGGGGCAGATACGCAGTATTTT	CASRPQGADTQYF
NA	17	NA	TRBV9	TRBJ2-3	TGTGCCAGCAGCCCTCCTTTAGCGGAGGGGAGCACAGATACGCAGTATTTT	CASSPPLAEGSTDTQYF
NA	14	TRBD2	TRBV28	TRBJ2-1	TGTGCCAGCAGTTTTCCAAGCGGGAGTGGTGAGCAGTTCTTC	CASSFPSGSGEQFF
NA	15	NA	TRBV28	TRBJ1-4	TGTGCCAGCAGTATCCCCGGGAGAACAAATGAAAAACTGTTTTTT	CASSIPGRTNEKLFF
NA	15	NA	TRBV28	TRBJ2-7	TGTGCCAGCAGTGCGGAGATCGGCACCTACTACGAGCAGTACTTC	CASSAEIGTYYEQYF
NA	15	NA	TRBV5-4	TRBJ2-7	TGTGCCAGCAGCCCTCCCGCTAGAGCGGCCTACGAGCAGTACTTC	CASSPPARAAYEQYF
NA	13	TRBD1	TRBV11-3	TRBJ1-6	TGTGCCAGCAGCGAGGGGGCCGGCTCACCCCTCCACTTT	CASSEGAGSPLHF
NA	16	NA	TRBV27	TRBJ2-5	TGTGCCAGCAGTTTCACCGGGGACCCGTACCAAGAGACCCAGTACTTC	CASSFTGDPYQETQYF
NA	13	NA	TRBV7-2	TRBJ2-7	TGTGCCAGCAGCTTAGAACTCCCCTACGAGCAGTACTTC	CASSLELPYEQYF
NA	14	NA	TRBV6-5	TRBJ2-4	TGTGCCAGCAGTGAAGGGCAAAGTGGAAACATTCAGTACTTC	CASSEGQSGNIQYF
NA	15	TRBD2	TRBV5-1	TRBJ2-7	TGCGCCAGCTGTCAAGTTCGGCGGGGGAAGGACGAGCAGTACTTC	CASCQVRRGKDEQYF
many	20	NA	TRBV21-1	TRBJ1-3	TGTGCCAGCAGCAAAGCGCTAGGGCCCCAGGGAAGGGTTACTGGAAACACCATATATTTT	CASSKALGPQGRVTGNTIYF
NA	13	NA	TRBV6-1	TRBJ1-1	TGTGCCAGCAGTGGGGTTACGGGGGCTGAAGCTTTCTTT	CASSGVTGAEAFF